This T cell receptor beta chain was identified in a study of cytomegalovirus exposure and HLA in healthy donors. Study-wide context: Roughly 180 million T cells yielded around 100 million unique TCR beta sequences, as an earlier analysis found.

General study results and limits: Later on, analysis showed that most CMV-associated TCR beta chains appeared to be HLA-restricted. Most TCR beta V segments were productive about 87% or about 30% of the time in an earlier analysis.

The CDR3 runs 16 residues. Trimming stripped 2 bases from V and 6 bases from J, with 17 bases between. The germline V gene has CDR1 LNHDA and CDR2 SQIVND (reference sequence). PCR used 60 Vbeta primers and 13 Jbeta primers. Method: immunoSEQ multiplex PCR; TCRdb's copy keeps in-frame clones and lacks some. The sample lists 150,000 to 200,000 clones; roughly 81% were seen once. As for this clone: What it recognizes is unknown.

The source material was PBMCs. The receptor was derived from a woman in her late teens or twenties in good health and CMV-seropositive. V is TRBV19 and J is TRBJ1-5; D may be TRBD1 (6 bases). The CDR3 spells CASSILRGGRFQPQHF. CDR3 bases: TGTGCCAGTAGTATATTAAGAGGGGGTCGCTTTCAGCCCCAGCATTTT.